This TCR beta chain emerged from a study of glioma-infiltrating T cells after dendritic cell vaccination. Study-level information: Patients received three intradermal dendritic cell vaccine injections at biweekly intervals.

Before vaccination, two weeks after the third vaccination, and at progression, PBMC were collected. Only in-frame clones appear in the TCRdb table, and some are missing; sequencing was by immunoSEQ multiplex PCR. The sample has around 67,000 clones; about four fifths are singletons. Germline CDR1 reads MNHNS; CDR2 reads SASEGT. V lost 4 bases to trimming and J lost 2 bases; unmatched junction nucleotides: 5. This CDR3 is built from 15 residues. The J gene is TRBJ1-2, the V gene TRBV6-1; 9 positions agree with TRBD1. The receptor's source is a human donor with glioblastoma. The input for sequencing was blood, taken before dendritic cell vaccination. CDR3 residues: CASSVQGASNYGYTF. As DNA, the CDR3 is TGTGCCAGCAGTGTACAGGGGGCTTCCAACTATGGCTACACCTTC.